A single sample is the source of the 27 T cell receptor beta chains below, sequenced in a study of shared clonotypes between healthy human individuals. Positive CCR7 selection of CD45RO-negative cells yielded the naive CD8 cells, and terminally differentiated effector memory CD45RA+ cells were excluded. The table came from immunoSEQ multiplex PCR; TCRdb's copy has only in-frame clones and leaves some out. The profile shows under 2,000,000 clones, approximately 94% of them singletons. The specimen was naive CD8+ T cells sorted from blood. The receptors derive from a man younger than 35 in good health.

The rearrangement links TRBV2 to TRBJ2-1; 7 positions agree with TRBD2. The length of the CDR3 is 15 residues. V lost 5 bases, J lost 7 bases, and 11 bases stayed unmatched. Germline-derived CDR1 and CDR2 are SNHLY and FYNNEI. The CDR3 coding sequence is TGTGCCAGCAGTCGCCTAGCGGCGGAAAGGAATGAGCAGTTCTTC. The encoded protein is CASSRLAAERNEQFF.

Of note for this clone: Additional DNA sequences in this sample encode the identical CDR3. The rearrangement links TRBV27 to TRBJ2-4, with 7 bases matching TRBD2. V gave up 3 bases and J gave up 1 base; unmatched junction bases: 3. The CDR3 length is 15 residues. Germline CDR1 is MNHEY and CDR2 is SMNVEV (reference sequence). The CDR3 sequence: CASSLGGVAKNIQYF. In DNA form, the CDR3 reads TGTGCCAGCAGTTTGGGAGGGGTGGCCAAAAACATTCAGTACTTC.

As regards this clone: Other DNA sequences from this sample encode an identical CDR3 as well. The chain uses TRBV7-2 and TRBJ2-7, with TRBD2 matching 9 bases. CDR1 is SGHTA and CDR2 is FQGNSA in the germline V gene. The length of the CDR3 is 14 residues. The V gene end was trimmed by 3 bases and the J gene end by 1 base; junction bases not matched to a gene: 1. CDR3 sequence reads: CASSFSGGSYEQYF. CDR3 in DNA: TGTGCCAGCAGCTTTAGCGGGGGTTCCTACGAGCAGTACTTC.

This chain uses TRBV10-2 with TRBJ1-4, with D unresolved. The V gene lost 1 base and the J gene lost 3 bases, with 6 bases spanning the gap. Germline lookup yields CDR1 WSHSY and CDR2 SAAADI. The CDR3 covers 14 residues. CDR3 sequence (DNA): TGCGCCAGCAGTGAGTTCCAGTCTAATGAAAAACTGTTTTTT. Protein: CASSEFQSNEKLFF.

The DNA for the CDR3 is TGCACCAGCAGCCAGGGCAGGGGCGAACCGGGACTACCAACCTACGAGCAGTACTTC. Amino acid sequence: CTSSQGRGEPGLPTYEQYF. The gene calls are TRBV1 and TRBJ2-7; the tabulated D call, TRBD2, remains unverified against the DNA. TRBV1 is tagged as a pseudogene. This CDR3 region has 19 residues.

As to this clone: Other DNA sequences from this sample encode an identical CDR3 as well. The J gene is TRBJ2-7, the V gene TRBV4-3; 10 bases match TRBD1. Unmatched junction bases numbered 3, after V lost 0 bases and J lost 4 bases. The germline CDR1 and CDR2 sequences are LGHNA and YSLEER. The CDR3 is made up of 15 amino acids. The CDR3: CASSQEGTGAYEQYF. The CDR3 DNA follows: TGCGCCAGCAGCCAAGAAGGGACAGGGGCTTACGAGCAGTACTTC.

This rearrangement joins TRBV19 to TRBJ2-7; D is possibly TRBD2 (6 bases). Per germline, CDR1 LNHDA and CDR2 SQIVND (reference sequence). Trimming removed 3 bases from V and 5 bases from J, with 11 bases in between. This CDR3 spans 13 amino acids. As DNA, the CDR3 is TGTGCCAGTAGTATTTGGGCGGGGAACGAGCAGTACTTC. This encodes CASSIWAGNEQYF.

The rearrangement uses TRBV9 and TRBJ1-2; TRBD1 might be the D (6 bases). Looked up from germline, CDR1 is SGDLS and CDR2 is YYNGEE. CDR3 length: 15 residues. Trimming stripped 4 bases from V and 4 bases from J, with 17 bases between. The CDR3, as DNA: TGTGCCAGCAGCAACGTAGTGACAGGCCGCTATGGCTACACCTTC. Amino acid sequence: CASSNVVTGRYGYTF.

J is TRBJ2-3 and V is TRBV7-2; D possibly corresponds to TRBD2 (6 bases). V gave up 5 bases and J gave up 6 bases, with 15 bases separating them. The CDR3 runs 14 residues. Looked up from germline, CDR1 is SGHTA and CDR2 is FQGNSA. CDR3 in amino acids: CASSRPGLSDTQYF. Written as DNA, the CDR3 is TGTGCCAGCAGCCGTCCGGGACTTTCTGATACGCAGTATTTT. Full variable domain (remainder filled in from reference TRBV7-2 and TRBJ2-3): GAGVSQSPSNKVTEKGKDVELRCDPISGHTALYWYRQSLGQGLEFLIYFQGNSAPDKSGLPSDRFSAERTGGSVSTLTIQRTQQEDSAVYLCASSRPGLSDTQYFGPGTRLTVL.

This clone was observed a single time. The chain links TRBV27 to TRBJ2-7; D is unclear. The CDR3 runs 15 residues. The germline V and J ends were trimmed by 3 bases and 0 bases, with 12 bases remaining between them. Germline CDR1 MNHEY, CDR2 SMNVEV (reference sequence). CDR3 DNA: TGTGCCAGCAGTTTTCGAGGCCTTAGCTCCTACGAGCAGTACTTC. Translation: CASSFRGLSSYEQYF.

Note on this clone: At the DNA level, this CDR3 is encoded by other sequences in the same sample as well. The chain employs TRBV7-9 and TRBJ2-1, with TRBD1 matching over 9 bases. Germline-derived CDR1 and CDR2 are SEHNR and FQNEAQ (reference sequence). J lost 6 bases, V lost 0 bases, and 0 bases had no gene match. The CDR3 length is 14 residues. The CDR3 DNA follows: TGTGCCAGCAGCTTAGCGACAGGGGGCAATGAGCAGTTCTTC. This encodes CASSLATGGNEQFF.

CDR3 bases: TGTGCCATCAGTGAGAGGATCTACGAGCAGTACTTC. It codes for CAISERIYEQYF. The chain couples TRBV10-3 to TRBJ2-7; unclear D gene. The CDR3 length is 12 residues. The ends were cut back, 2 bases at V and 3 bases at J, with 5 bases in the middle. Germline loops: CDR1 ENHRY, CDR2 SYGVKD.

The genes are TRBV30 and TRBJ1-1; 7 bases align to TRBD1. With V trimmed by 5 bases and J by 3 bases, 6 bases remained unmatched. Germline lookup yields CDR1 GTSNPN and CDR2 SVGIG (reference sequence). This CDR3 is 13 amino acids long. This chain's CDR3 is CAWRNQGDTEAFF. The DNA of the CDR3 is TGTGCCTGGCGAAACCAGGGGGACACTGAAGCTTTCTTT.

The rearrangement joins TRBV28 to TRBJ1-5, with D perhaps matching TRBD1 (5 bases). V shed 8 bases and J shed 7 bases, with 9 bases lying between them. The CDR3 spans 11 residues. Germline CDR1 is MDHEN and CDR2 is SYDVKM. The CDR3 DNA follows: TGTGCCAGCTCTAGACAGCAGCCCCAGCATTTT. Translating gives CASSRQQPQHF.

This sequence joins TRBV30 and TRBJ2-1; 9 bases fit TRBD2. Trimming removed 5 bases from V and 5 bases from J; junction bases left unmatched: 7. Germline CDR1 reads GTSNPN; CDR2 reads SVGIG (reference sequence). The CDR3 has 14 residues. CDR3 in amino acids: CAWAVAGVNNEQFF. The CDR3 DNA follows: TGTGCCTGGGCTGTAGCGGGAGTAAACAATGAGCAGTTCTTC.

The chain couples TRBV4-3 to TRBJ1-1; TRBD1 is a possible D gene (6 bases). The germline V gene has CDR1 LGHNA and CDR2 YSLEER. The CDR3 runs 14 residues. The V gene lost 1 base and the J gene lost 8 bases, with 14 bases spanning the gap. CDR3 DNA sequence: TGCGCCAGCAGCCAAGCTTCATACAGGGAGGAAGCTTTCTTT. Translating gives CASSQASYREEAFF.

The V call is TRBV27, the J call TRBJ2-7, with D possibly being TRBD1 (6 bases). Germline-derived CDR1 and CDR2 are MNHEY and SMNVEV (reference sequence). The CDR3 is 13 residues long. The ends were cut back, 5 bases at V and 3 bases at J, with 11 bases in the middle. This CDR3 is CASSTGQLYEQYF. CDR3 DNA sequence: TGTGCCAGCAGTACGGGACAACTCTACGAGCAGTACTTC.

This clone has only a few counts. This sample includes further DNA sequences coding for the same CDR3. The J gene is TRBJ2-1, the V gene TRBV15, with 7 bases matching TRBD1. Germline V gene lookup returns CDR1 LNHNV and CDR2 YYDKDF (reference sequence). The CDR3 totals 15 residues. V lost 0 bases, J lost 2 bases, and 1 base stayed unmatched. The CDR3 coding sequence is TGTGCCACCAGCAGAGACAGGGGGACCTACAATGAGCAGTTCTTC. This codes for CATSRDRGTYNEQFF.

This clone came up once. The chain employs TRBV27 and TRBJ2-1; D perhaps matches TRBD1 (5 bases). Germline assignment: CDR1 MNHEY and CDR2 SMNVEV (reference sequence). This CDR3 region has 14 residues. The V end was cut by 5 bases, the J end by 7 bases, with 15 bases between. The CDR3 DNA sequence: TGTGCCAGCAGTATGGGGCTGGGAAGGAATGAGCAGTTCTTC. Translated: CASSMGLGRNEQFF.

The J gene is TRBJ1-2, the V gene TRBV19, with D tentatively TRBD1 (6 bases). The ends were cut back, 2 bases at V and 8 bases at J, with 18 bases in the middle. Germline loops: CDR1 LNHDA, CDR2 SQIVND (reference sequence). This CDR3 is built from 15 residues. The CDR3 nucleotides read TGTGCCAGTAGTATAAGGGGCAGGGGTCTTTACGGCTACACCTTC. It specifies CASSIRGRGLYGYTF.

J is TRBJ2-3 and V is TRBV11-2, with D perhaps TRBD1 (6 bases). Trimming took off 7 bases at V and 2 bases at J, with 13 bases between the two ends. This CDR3 comprises 14 residues. Germline V gives CDR1 SGHAT, CDR2 FQNNGV. CDR3 loop: CASNPGQLTDTQYF. In nucleotides, the CDR3 is TGTGCCAGCAACCCGGGACAACTCACAGATACGCAGTATTTT.

This CDR3 is CASSLPATGTFAYEQYF. CDR3 DNA sequence: TGTGCCAGCAGCCTCCCCGCGACAGGAACCTTCGCCTACGAGCAGTACTTC. The rearrangement uses TRBV28 and TRBJ2-7; D may be TRBD1 (6 bases). CDR1 is MDHEN and CDR2 is SYDVKM in the germline V gene. CDR3 length: 17 amino acids. Between the trimmed V and J ends, which lost 6 bases and 2 bases, there was a span of 23 bases.

The CDR3 DNA is TGTGCCAGCAGCGAGACGCGACAGGGTTCCTACGAGCAGTACTTC. Its protein product is CASSETRQGSYEQYF. The chain carries TRBV7-6 and TRBJ2-7; 7 bases are a match to TRBD1. The J segment lost 1 base and the V segment lost 5 bases, leaving 8 bases of the junction unmatched. The CDR3 runs 15 residues. Germline V CDR1 and CDR2: SGHVS, FNYEAQ.

The rearrangement joins TRBV27 to TRBJ2-7; D possibly corresponds to TRBD1 (6 bases). V was cut by 5 bases and J by 1 base, with 18 bases left in between. Germline CDR1 and CDR2: MNHEY and SMNVEV (reference sequence). The CDR3 covers 16 residues. CDR3 nucleotide sequence: TGTGCCAGCAGTAGAATACAGGGTACTAAATCCTACGAGCAGTACTTC. This gives the protein CASSRIQGTKSYEQYF.

The chain employs TRBV11-2 and TRBJ1-1, with D unclear. This CDR3 spans 15 amino acids. Trimming took off 1 base at V and 4 bases at J, with 13 bases between the two ends. Germline CDR1 and CDR2: SGHAT and FQNNGV. CDR3: CASSLVPLRSTEAFF. The CDR3 region has the DNA TGTGCCAGCAGCTTAGTTCCCCTCCGGTCCACTGAAGCTTTCTTT. Full variable domain (rest looked up from reference TRBV11-2 and TRBJ1-1): EAGVAQSPRYKIIEKRQSVAFWCNPISGHATLYWYQQILGQGPKLLIQFQNNGVVDDSQLPKDRFSAERLKGVDSTLKIQPAKLEDSAVYLCASSLVPLRSTEAFFGQGTRLTVV.

The J gene is TRBJ2-1, the V gene TRBV9; 8 bases are shared with TRBD2. This CDR3 has 17 residues. Germline loops: CDR1 SGDLS, CDR2 YYNGEE. The J segment lost 2 bases and the V segment lost 0 bases, leaving 7 bases of the junction unmatched. The CDR3 DNA is TGTGCCAGCAGCGTAGGAGCGGGAGAGTTCCCCTACAATGAGCAGTTCTTC. Residues: CASSVGAGEFPYNEQFF.

The V gene is TRBV11-2, the J gene TRBJ2-7; 8 bases align to TRBD1. The trim removed 5 bases at V and 2 bases at J, leaving 5 bases unmatched. Germline loops: CDR1 SGHAT, CDR2 FQNNGV. The CDR3 covers 14 residues. The CDR3 reads CASSGWDRPYEQYF. The CDR3 bases are TGTGCCAGCAGCGGATGGGACAGGCCCTACGAGCAGTACTTC.